The clone carrying this TCR beta chain has at least ten counts. Its antigen is not identified. This specimen comes from a study of CD8 T cells in ankylosing spondylitis. Study findings and constraints: Certain motif variants had earlier appeared in reactive arthritis synovial fluid and blood. Enrichment of disease-linked clones was reportedly significant in matched ankylosing spondylitis synovial fluid. In ankylosing spondylitis blood, a motif of roughly eight highly homologous TCR beta variants appeared characteristic.

Between the trimmed V and J ends, which lost 0 bases and 6 bases, there was a span of 17 bases. Germline lookup yields CDR1 DFQATT and CDR2 SNEGSKA (reference sequence). The CDR3 loop spans 16 amino acids. Each CDR3 protein gets one entry after TCRdb re-called the 5' RACE reads with MiXCR. The profile covers approximately 540,000 distinct CDR3 sequences, with roughly an eighth appearing a single time and approximately 6.3% taken by the ten largest. This clonotype originated in a male donor with ankylosing spondylitis. The sequenced material came from blood, either unsorted or a sorted T cell fraction (not recorded which). This chain connects TRBV20-1 to TRBJ2-2, with unresolved D. The CDR3 sequence is CSARDPTRTTAGELFF. CDR3 nucleotide sequence: TGCAGTGCTAGAGATCCGACGCGGACCACCGCCGGGGAGCTGTTTTTT.